This T cell receptor (beta chain) came from a study of spatial heterogeneity in lung cancer. Study details: Unique TCR and UMI combinations averaged more than ten appearances each in raw reads.

CDR3 length: 15 residues. CDR1 is MGHRA, CDR2 YSYEKL, per germline. Trimming pared 5 bases from V and 1 base from J, leaving 11 bases between. Time point described: sample taken at primary tumor resection. The donors, approximately 66 patients with untreated early-stage non-small cell lung cancer, provided the samples. Whole RNA obtained from tumor, nontumor lung or frozen PBMC underwent sequencing without sorting. MiXCR was run by TCRdb on the 5' RACE reads, yielding one entry per CDR3 protein. The sample contains 50,000 to 75,000 distinct CDR3 sequences, approximately 6.3% of which appear only once.

Sequenced here: PBMCs, sampled at surgery. J is TRBJ2-2 and V is TRBV4-1, with D uncertain. The clonotype was recovered from a female donor with early-stage non-small cell lung cancer. CDR3 bases: TGCGCCAGCAGCTTGTTCTGGGAGAACACCGGGGAGCTGTTTTTT. Its translation is CASSLFWENTGELFF.